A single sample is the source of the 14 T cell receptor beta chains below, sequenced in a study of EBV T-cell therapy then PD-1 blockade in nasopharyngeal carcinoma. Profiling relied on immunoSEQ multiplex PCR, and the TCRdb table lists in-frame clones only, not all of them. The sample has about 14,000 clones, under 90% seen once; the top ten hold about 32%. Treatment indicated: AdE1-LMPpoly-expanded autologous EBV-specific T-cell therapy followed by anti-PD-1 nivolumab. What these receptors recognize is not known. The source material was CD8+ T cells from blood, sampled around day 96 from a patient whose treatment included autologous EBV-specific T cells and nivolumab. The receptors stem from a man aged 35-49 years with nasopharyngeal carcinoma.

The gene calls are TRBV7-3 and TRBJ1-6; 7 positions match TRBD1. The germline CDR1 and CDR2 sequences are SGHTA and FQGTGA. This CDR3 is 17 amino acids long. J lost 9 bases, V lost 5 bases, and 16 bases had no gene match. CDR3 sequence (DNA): TGTGCCAGCAGCCGGATACGAGGGCGACAGGGCGGTTCACCCCTCCACTTT. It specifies CASSRIRGRQGGSPLHF.

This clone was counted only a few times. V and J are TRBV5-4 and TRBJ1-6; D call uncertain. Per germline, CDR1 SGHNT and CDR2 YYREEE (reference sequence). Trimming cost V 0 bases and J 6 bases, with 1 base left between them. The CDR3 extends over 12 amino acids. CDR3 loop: CASSLGNSPLHF. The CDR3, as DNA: TGTGCCAGCAGCTTGGGTAATTCACCCCTCCACTTT. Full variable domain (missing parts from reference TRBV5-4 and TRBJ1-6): ETGVTQSPTHLIKTRGQQVTLRCSSQSGHNTVSWYQQALGQGPQFIFQYYREEENGRGNFPPRFSGLQFPNYSSELNVNALELDDSALYLCASSLGNSPLHFGNGTRLTVT.

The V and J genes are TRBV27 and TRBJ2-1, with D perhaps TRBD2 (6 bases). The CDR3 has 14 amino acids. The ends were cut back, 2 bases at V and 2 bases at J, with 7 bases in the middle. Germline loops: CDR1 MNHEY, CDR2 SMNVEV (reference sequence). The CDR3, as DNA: TGTGCCAGCAGTTTAGCGGGGCCCTACAATGAGCAGTTCTTC. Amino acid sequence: CASSLAGPYNEQFF.

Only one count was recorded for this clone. CDR3 DNA sequence: TGTGCCAGCAGCTTAGAGGGACAGGGGGGCACTGAAGCTTTCTTT. Residues: CASSLEGQGGTEAFF. The chain is built from TRBV13 and TRBJ1-1; 11 bases are a match to TRBD1. The trim removed 1 base at V and 4 bases at J, leaving 2 bases unmatched. The CDR3 consists of 15 residues. CDR1 PRHDT and CDR2 FYEKMQ come from the germline V gene (reference sequence).

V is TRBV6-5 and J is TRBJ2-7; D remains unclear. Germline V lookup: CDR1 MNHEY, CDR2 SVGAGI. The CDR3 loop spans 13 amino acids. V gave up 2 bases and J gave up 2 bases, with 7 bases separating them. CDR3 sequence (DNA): TGTGCCAGCAGTTACAGGGTAACCTACGAGCAGTACTTC. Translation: CASSYRVTYEQYF.

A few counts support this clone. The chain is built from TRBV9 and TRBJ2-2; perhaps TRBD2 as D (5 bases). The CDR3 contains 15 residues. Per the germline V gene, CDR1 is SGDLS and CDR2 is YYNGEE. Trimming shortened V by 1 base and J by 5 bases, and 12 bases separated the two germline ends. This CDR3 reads CASSVYSVGTGELFF. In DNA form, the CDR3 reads TGTGCCAGCAGCGTATATAGCGTTGGGACCGGGGAGCTGTTTTTT.

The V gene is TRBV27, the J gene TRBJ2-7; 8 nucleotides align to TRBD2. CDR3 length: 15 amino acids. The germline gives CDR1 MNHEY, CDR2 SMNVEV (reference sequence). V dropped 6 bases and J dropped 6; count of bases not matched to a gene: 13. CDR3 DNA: TGTGCCAGCAGGCCGGGAGGGGGACCATCTGGCGAGCAGTACTTC. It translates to CASRPGGGPSGEQYF.

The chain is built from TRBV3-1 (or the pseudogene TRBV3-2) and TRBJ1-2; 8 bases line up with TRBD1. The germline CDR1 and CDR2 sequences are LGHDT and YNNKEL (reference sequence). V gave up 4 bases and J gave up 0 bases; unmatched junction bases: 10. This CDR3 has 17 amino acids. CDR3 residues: CASSPWEQGETNYGYTF. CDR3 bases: TGTGCCAGCAGCCCATGGGAACAGGGGGAAACTAACTATGGCTACACCTTC.

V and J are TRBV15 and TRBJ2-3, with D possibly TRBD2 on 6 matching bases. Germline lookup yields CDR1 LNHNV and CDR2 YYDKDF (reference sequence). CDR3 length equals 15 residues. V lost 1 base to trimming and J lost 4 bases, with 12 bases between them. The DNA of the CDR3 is TGTGCCACCAGCAGAGGGGAGGAAGTAGCAGATACGCAGTATTTT. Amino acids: CATSRGEEVADTQYF.

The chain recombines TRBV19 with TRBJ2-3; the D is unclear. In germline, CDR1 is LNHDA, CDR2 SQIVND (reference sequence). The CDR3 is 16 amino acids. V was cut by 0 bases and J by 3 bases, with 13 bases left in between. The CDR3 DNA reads TGTGCCAGTAGTATAGAAGGCCTCCCTTTAACAGATACGCAGTATTTT. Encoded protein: CASSIEGLPLTDTQYF.

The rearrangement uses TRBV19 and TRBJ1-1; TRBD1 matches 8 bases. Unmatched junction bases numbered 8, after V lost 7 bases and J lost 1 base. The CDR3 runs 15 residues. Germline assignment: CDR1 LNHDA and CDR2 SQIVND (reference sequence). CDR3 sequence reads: CASKDRGVWNTEAFF. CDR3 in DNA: TGTGCCAGTAAAGACAGGGGAGTTTGGAACACTGAAGCTTTCTTT.

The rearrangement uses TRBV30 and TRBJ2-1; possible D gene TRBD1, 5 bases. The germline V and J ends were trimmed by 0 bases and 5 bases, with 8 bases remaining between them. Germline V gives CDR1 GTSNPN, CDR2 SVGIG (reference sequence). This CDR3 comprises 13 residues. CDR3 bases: TGTGCCTGGAGTGTCGAGGACAACAATGAGCAGTTCTTC. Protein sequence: CAWSVEDNNEQFF.

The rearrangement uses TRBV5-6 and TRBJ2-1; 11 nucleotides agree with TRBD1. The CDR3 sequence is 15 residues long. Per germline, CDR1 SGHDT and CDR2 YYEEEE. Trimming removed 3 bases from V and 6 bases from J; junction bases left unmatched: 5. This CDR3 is CASSSDRGPRNEQFF. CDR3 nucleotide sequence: TGTGCCAGCAGCTCGGACAGGGGGCCGCGCAATGAGCAGTTCTTC.

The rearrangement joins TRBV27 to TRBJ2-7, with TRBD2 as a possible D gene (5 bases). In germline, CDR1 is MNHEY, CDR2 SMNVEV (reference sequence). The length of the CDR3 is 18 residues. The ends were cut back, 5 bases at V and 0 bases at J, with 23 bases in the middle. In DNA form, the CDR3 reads TGTGCCAGCAGTCCTTTATCGGGGAACTGGGAGCCCTCCTACGAGCAGTACTTC. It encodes CASSPLSGNWEPSYEQYF.